The clone carrying this TCR beta chain turned up a few times. No antigen is known for it. Histologic diagnosis was independently verified by two lung pathologists. Data came from immunoSEQ multiplex PCR; TCRdb stores just in-frame clones and leaves some out. The sample consists of a few thousand clones, 65% to 90% of them appearing once. Germline CDR1 is MRHNA and CDR2 is SNTAGT. The length of the CDR3 is 14 residues. With 3 bases removed from V and 2 bases from J, the gap between germline ends came to 11 bases. This record belongs to a study of immune evolution from preneoplasia to lung adenocarcinoma. Notes on the study in general: Top clone frequencies peaked in normal lung, apparently declining through invasive adenocarcinoma. Clonality was highest in normal lung, lower in later-stage lesions apparently.

The source is an older donor with lung adenocarcinoma. The rearrangement links TRBV6-4 to TRBJ2-7; D may correspond to TRBD1 or TRBD2 (5 bases each). The sample taken for sequencing was FFPE adjacent normal lung tissue. The CDR3 DNA reads as TGTGCCAGCAGTGAACGACCGGGACCCTACGAGCAGTACTTC. Protein: CASSERPGPYEQYF.